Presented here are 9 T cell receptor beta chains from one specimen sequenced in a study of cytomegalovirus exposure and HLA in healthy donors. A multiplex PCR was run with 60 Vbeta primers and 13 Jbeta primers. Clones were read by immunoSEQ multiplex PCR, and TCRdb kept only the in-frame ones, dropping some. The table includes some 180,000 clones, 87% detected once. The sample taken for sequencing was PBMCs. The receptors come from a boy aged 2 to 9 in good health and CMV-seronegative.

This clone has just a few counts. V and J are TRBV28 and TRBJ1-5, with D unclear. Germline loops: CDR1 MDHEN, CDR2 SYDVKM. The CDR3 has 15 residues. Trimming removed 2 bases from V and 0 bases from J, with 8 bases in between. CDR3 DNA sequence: TGTGCCAGCAGTTTAGGACTTTATAGCAATCAGCCCCAGCATTTT. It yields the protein CASSLGLYSNQPQHF.

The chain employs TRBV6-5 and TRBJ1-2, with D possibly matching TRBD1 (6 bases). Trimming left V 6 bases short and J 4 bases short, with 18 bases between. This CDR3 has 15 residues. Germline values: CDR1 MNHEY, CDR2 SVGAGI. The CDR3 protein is CASRRKQGYGYGYTF. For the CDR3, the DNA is TGTGCCAGCAGGCGAAAACAGGGTTACGGCTATGGCTACACCTTC.

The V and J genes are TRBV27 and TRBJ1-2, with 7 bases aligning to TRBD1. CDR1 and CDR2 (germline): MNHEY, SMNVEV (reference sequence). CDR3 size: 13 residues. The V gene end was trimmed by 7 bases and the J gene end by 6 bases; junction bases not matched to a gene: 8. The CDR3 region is CASNRQGENGYTF. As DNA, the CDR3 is TGTGCCAGCAACCGACAGGGCGAGAATGGCTACACCTTC.

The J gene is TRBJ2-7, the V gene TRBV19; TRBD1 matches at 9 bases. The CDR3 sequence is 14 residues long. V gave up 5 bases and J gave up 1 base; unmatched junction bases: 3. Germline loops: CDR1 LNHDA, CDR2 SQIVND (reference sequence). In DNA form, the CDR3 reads TGTGCCAGTAGTGACAGGGGGGCGTCCTACGAGCAGTACTTC. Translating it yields CASSDRGASYEQYF.

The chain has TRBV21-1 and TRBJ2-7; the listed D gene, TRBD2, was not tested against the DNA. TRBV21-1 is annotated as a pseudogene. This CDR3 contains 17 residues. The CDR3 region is CASSSRGAGGRSNEQCF. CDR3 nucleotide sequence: TGTGCCAGCAGCTCCCGGGGAGCGGGAGGCCGCTCTAACGAGCAGTGCTTC.

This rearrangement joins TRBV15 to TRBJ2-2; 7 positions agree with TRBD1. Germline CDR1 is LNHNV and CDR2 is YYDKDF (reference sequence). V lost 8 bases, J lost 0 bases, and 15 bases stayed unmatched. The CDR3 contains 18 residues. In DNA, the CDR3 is TGTGCCACCTACGGCCGGACGGACAGGTGGGCGAACACCGGGGAGCTGTTTTTT. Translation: CATYGRTDRWANTGELFF.

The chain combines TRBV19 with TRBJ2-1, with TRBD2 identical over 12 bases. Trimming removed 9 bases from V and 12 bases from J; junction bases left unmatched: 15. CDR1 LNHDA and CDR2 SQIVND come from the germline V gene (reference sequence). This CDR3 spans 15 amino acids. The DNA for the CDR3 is TGTGCCAGGGGACGGACTAGCGGGAAGTTTTCGGGGCAGTTCTTC. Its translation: CARGRTSGKFSGQFF.

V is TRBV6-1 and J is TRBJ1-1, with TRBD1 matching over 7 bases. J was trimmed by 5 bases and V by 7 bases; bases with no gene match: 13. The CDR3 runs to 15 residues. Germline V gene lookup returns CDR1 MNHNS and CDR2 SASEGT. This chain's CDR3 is CASKGGRLGVTEAFF. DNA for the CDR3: TGTGCCAGCAAAGGGGGCCGGTTAGGGGTTACTGAAGCTTTCTTT.

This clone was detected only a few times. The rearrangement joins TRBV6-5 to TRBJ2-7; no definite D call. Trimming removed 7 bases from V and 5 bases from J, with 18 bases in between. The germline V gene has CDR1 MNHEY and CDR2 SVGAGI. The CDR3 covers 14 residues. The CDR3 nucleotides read TGTGCCAGCACCCGCCCATCACAGCCCAACGAGCAGTACTTC. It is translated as CASTRPSQPNEQYF.